The present T cell receptor beta chain was sequenced within a study of early T cells in non-severe SARS-CoV-2 infection. In the study overall: RNA in bulk from unsorted whole blood was sequenced, and chains were unpaired. Broader study findings: Matching with VDJdb favored anti-spike CD8 responses (missing private and CD4 specificities).

For this clonotype: Its antigen is not known.

Individual cDNA molecules received unique molecular identifiers. TCRdb re-derived calls from the 5' RACE reads in MiXCR, one entry per CDR3 protein. The sample lists some 80,000 distinct CDR3 sequences; more than 4% were seen once. The CDR3 totals 17 residues. The germline CDR1 and CDR2 sequences are KGHSH and LQKENI. With 3 bases clipped from V and 0 bases from J, the junction kept 7 bases outside the gene matches. Sequenced here: whole blood, sampled at baseline. The chain carries TRBV18 and TRBJ1-1, with TRBD1 matching 10 bases. The receptor was isolated from an adult who was a healthcare worker with PCR-confirmed SARS-CoV-2 infection or an uninfected control (not recorded which). The CDR3 DNA sequence: TGTGCCAGCTCACCGACAGGGGGCTTAGGAATGAACACTGAAGCTTTCTTT. Translated, it gives CASSPTGGLGMNTEAFF.